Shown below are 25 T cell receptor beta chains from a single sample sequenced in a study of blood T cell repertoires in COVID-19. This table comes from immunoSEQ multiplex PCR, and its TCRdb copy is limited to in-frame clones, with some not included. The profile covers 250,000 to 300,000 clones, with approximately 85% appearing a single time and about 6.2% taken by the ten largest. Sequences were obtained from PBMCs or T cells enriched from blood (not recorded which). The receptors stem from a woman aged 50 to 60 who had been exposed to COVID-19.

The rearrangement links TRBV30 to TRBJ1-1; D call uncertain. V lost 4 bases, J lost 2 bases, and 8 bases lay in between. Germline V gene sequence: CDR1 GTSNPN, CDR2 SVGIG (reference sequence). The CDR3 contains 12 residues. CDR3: CAWILANTEAFF. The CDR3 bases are TGTGCCTGGATTTTAGCCAACACTGAAGCTTTCTTT.

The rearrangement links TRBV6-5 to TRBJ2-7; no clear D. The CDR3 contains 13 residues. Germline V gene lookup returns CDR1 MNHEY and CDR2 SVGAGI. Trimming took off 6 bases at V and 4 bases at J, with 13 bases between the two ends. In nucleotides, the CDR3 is TGTGCCAGCAGCGAGGCCCCTCGTTACGAGCAGTACTTC. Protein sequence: CASSEAPRYEQYF.

CDR3 coding DNA: TGTGCCAGCAGGGAGGCGACAGGGGGAGGAAAACTGTTTTTT. Encoded protein: CASREATGGGKLFF. V gene TRBV6-5 combines with J gene TRBJ1-4, with TRBD1 matching 9 bases. The CDR3 runs to 14 residues. The V gene's germline CDR1 is MNHEY and CDR2 SVGAGI. Trimming took 6 bases from V and 10 from J; bases not matched to a gene: 9.

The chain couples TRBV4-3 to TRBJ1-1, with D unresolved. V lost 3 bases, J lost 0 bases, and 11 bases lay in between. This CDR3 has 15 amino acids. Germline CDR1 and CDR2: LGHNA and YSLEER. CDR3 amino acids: CASSHSETLNTEAFF. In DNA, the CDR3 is TGCGCCAGCAGCCACTCCGAGACTTTGAACACTGAAGCTTTCTTT.

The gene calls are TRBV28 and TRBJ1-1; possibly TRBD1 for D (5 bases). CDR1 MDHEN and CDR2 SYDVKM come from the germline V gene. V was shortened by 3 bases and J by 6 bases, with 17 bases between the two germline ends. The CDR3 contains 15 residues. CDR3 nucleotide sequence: TGTGCCAGCAGTTTCATTGGCGCAGGGAGGGCTGAAGCTTTCTTT. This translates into CASSFIGAGRAEAFF.

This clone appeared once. The CDR3 DNA reads as TGTGCCAGCAGTCGGGCTGGCCAGGGGATAGCCAAAAACATTCAGTACTTC. Translated: CASSRAGQGIAKNIQYF. The chain is built from TRBV6-6 and TRBJ2-4, with D perhaps matching TRBD1 (6 bases). This CDR3 is 17 amino acids long. Germline values: CDR1 MNHNY, CDR2 SVGAGI (reference sequence). Trimming left V 5 bases short and J 0 bases short, with 17 bases between.

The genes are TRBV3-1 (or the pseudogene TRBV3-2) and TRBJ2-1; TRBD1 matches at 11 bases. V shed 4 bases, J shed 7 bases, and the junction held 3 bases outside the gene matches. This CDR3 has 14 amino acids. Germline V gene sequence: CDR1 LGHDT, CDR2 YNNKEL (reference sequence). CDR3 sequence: CASSPDRGRNEQFF. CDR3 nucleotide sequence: TGTGCCAGCAGCCCGGACAGGGGGCGGAATGAGCAGTTCTTC.

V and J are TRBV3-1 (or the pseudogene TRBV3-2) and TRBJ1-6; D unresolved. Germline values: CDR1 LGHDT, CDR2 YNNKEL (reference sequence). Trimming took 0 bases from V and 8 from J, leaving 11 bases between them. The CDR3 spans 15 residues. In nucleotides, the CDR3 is TGTGCCAGCAGCCAAGAGACGGGATGGCATTCACCCCTCCACTTT. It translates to CASSQETGWHSPLHF.

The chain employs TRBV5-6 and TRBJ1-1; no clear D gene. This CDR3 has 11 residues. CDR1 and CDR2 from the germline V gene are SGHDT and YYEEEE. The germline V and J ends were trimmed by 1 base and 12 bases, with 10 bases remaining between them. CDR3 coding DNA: TGTGCCAGCAGCTTGAGGGAGGCGACTTTCTTT. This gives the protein CASSLREATFF. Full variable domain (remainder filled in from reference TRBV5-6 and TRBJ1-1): DAGVTQSPTHLIKTRGQQVTLRCSPKSGHDTVSWYQQALGQGPQFIFQYYEEEERQRGNFPDRFSGHQFPNYSSELNVNALLLGDSALYLCASSLREATFFGQGTRLTVV.

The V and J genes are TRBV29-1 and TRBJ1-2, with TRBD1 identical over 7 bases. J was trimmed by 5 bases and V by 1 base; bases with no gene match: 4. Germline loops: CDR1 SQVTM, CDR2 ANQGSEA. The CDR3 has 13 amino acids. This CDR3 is CSVEGGTVYGYTF. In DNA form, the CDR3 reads TGCAGCGTTGAAGGCGGGACAGTGTATGGCTACACCTTC.

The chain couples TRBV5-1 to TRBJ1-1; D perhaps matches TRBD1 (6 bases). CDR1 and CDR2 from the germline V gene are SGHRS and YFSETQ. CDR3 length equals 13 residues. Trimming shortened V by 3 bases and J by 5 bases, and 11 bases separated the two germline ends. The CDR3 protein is CASSSFQGTEAFF. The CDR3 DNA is TGCGCCAGCAGCTCCTTCCAGGGGACTGAAGCTTTCTTT.

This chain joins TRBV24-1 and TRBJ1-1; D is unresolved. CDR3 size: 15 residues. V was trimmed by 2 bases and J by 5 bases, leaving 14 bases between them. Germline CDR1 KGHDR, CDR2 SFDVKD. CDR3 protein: CATSDSRRGGTEAFF. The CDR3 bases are TGTGCCACCAGTGATTCACGACGGGGTGGTACTGAAGCTTTCTTT.

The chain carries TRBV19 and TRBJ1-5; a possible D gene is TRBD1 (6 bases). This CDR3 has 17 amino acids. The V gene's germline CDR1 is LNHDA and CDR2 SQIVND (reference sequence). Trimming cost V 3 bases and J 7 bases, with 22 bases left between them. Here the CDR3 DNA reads TGTGCCAGTAGTATGGACTCTCGGACAGCCTCGACCCAGCCCCAGCATTTT. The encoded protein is CASSMDSRTASTQPQHF.

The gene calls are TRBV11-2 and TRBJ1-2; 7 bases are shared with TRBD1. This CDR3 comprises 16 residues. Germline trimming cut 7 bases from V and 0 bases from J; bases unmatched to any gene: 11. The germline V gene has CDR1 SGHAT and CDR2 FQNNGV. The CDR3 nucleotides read TGTGCCAGCAACCCTTGGACAGGTCTTTCTAACTATGGCTACACCTTC. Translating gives CASNPWTGLSNYGYTF.

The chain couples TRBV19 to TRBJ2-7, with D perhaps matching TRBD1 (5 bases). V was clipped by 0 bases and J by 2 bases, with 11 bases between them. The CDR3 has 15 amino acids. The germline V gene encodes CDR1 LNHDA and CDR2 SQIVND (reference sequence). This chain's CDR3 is CASSIERGRTYEQYF. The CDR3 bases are TGTGCCAGTAGTATAGAAAGGGGAAGGACCTACGAGCAGTACTTC. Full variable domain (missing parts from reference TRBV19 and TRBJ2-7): DGGITQSPKYLFRKEGQNVTLSCEQNLNHDAMYWYRQDPGQGLRLIYYSQIVNDFQKGDIAEGYSVSREKKESFPLTVTSAQKNPTAFYLCASSIERGRTYEQYFGPGTRLTVT.

CDR3 nucleotide sequence: TGTGCCACCAGCAGAGATCGGGGGACAGTTAGTCAAGCTTTCTTT. Protein: CATSRDRGTVSQAFF. The chain has TRBV15 and TRBJ1-1; TRBD1 matches at 7 bases. Germline V gene data show CDR1 as LNHNV and CDR2 as YYDKDF (reference sequence). The CDR3 length is 15 residues. Trimming took 0 bases from V and 9 from J; bases not matched to a gene: 10.

CDR3 in amino acids: CASSREHTDTQYF. The CDR3 DNA reads TGCGCCAGCAGTCGGGAGCACACAGATACGCAGTATTTT. This chain joins TRBV5-1 and TRBJ2-3; tentative D call: TRBD2 (6 bases). The CDR3 contains 13 residues. With 5 bases removed from V and 2 bases from J, the gap between germline ends came to 9 bases. Germline V gives CDR1 SGHRS, CDR2 YFSETQ.

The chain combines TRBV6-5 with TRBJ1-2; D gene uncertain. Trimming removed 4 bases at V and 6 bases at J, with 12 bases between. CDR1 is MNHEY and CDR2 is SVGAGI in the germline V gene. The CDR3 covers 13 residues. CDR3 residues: CASSWGAGNGYTF. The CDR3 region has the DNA TGTGCCAGCAGTTGGGGAGCCGGGAATGGCTACACCTTC.

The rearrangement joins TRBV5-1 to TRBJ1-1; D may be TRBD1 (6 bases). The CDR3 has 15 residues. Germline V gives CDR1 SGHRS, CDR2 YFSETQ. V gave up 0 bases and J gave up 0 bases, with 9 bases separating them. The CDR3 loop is CASSLDGQMNTEAFF. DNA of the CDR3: TGCGCCAGCAGCTTGGACGGACAGATGAACACTGAAGCTTTCTTT.

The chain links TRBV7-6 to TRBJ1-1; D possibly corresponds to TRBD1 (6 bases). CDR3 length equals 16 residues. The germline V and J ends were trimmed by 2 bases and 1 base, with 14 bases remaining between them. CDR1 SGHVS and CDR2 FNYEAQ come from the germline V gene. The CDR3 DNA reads TGTGCCAGCAGCTTATTGGCTACAGGGAAGAACACTGAAGCTTTCTTT. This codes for CASSLLATGKNTEAFF. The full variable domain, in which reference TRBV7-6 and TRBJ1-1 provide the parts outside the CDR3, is GAGVSQSPRYKVTKRGQDVALRCDPISGHVSLYWYRQALGQGPEFLTYFNYEAQQDKSGLPNDRFSAERPEGSISTLTIQRTEQRDSAMYRCASSLLATGKNTEAFFGQGTRLTVV.

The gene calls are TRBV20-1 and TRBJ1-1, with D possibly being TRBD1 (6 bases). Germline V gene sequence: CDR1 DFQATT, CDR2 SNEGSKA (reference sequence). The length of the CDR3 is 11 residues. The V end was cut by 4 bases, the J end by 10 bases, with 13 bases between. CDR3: CSATDSWGAFF. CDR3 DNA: TGCAGTGCTACGGACAGTTGGGGAGCTTTCTTT.

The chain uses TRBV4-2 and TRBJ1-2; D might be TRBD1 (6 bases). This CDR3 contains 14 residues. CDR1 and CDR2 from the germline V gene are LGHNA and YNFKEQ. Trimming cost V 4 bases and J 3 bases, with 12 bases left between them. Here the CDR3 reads CASSPSDSYYGYTF. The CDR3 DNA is TGTGCCAGCAGCCCTTCGGACAGCTACTATGGCTACACCTTC.

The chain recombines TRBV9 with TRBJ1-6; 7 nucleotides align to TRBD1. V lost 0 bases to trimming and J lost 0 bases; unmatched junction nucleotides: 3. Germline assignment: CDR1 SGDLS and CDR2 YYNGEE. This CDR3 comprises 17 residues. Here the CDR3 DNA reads TGTGCCAGCAGCGTAGGAGGACAGGCCTCCTATAATTCACCCCTCCACTTT. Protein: CASSVGGQASYNSPLHF.

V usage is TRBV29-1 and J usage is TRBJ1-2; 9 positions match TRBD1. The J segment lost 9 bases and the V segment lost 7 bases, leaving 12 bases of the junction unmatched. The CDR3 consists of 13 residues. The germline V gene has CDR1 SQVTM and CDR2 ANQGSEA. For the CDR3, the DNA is TGCAGCGCCACTACAGGGGGCAAGCAGAGCTACACCTTC. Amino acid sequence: CSATTGGKQSYTF.

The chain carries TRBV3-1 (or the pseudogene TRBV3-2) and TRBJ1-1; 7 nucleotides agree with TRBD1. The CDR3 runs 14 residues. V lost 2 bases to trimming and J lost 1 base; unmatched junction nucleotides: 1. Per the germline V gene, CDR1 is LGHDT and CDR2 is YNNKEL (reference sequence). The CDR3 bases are TGTGCCAGCAGCCAAAGGGGGCGGAACACTGAAGCTTTCTTT. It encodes CASSQRGRNTEAFF.